Described below is a single T cell receptor beta chain sequence and its context. The sample belongs to a study of T cell responses to AZD1222 COVID-19 vaccine. Sequencing was performed with immunoSEQ multiplex PCR; in TCRdb, only in-frame clones are kept and a portion is missing. The sample contains fewer than 200,000 clones, approximately 90% of which appear only once. The germline V and J ends were trimmed by 0 bases and 4 bases, with 10 bases remaining between them. This CDR3 spans 15 amino acids. Per the germline V gene, CDR1 is MNHEY and CDR2 is SVGAGI. V and J are TRBV6-5 and TRBJ1-5, with D maybe TRBD1 (5 bases). Sequencing was performed on peripheral blood, taken 28 days after the second AZD1222 dose. This receptor was obtained from an adult who received the AZD1222 COVID-19 vaccine. The CDR3 nucleotides are TGTGCCAGCAGTTACTCGTCGGGGCGTAATCAGCCCCAGCATTTT. Its protein is CASSYSSGRNQPQHF.